This is a list of T cell receptor beta chains from one sample in a study of cytomegalovirus exposure and HLA in healthy donors. Sequenced by immunoSEQ multiplex PCR; TCRdb stores in-frame clones only, minus some. The sample yields some 150,000 clones, 70% to 80% seen once. Sequenced material: PBMCs. These receptors all stem from a female donor in good health and CMV-seronegative. Both conserved end residues are part of each CDR3. Each record gives: clone size, J gene, V gene, D gene, CDR3 protein, CDR3 DNA. D genes are given only for firm matches. Some rows have no size entry. The others give once, few or many, or a class for an expanded clone.

clone_size: -; j_call: TRBJ2-2; v_call: TRBV4-3; d_call: -; cdr3_aa: CASSQQFNTGELFF; cdr3_nt: TGCGCCAGCAGCCAACAGTTTAACACCGGGGAGCTGTTTTTT
clone_size: -; j_call: TRBJ2-7; v_call: TRBV19; d_call: -; cdr3_aa: CASRSPGSYEQYF; cdr3_nt: TGTGCCAGCAGATCCCCAGGGTCCTACGAGCAGTACTTC
clone_size: -; j_call: TRBJ1-1; v_call: TRBV30; d_call: TRBD1; cdr3_aa: CAWSVGTGVSQAFF; cdr3_nt: TGTGCCTGGAGTGTAGGGACAGGGGTGTCGCAAGCTTTCTTT
clone_size: -; j_call: TRBJ1-4; v_call: TRBV19; d_call: TRBD1; cdr3_aa: CASTRDRNNEKLFF; cdr3_nt: TGTGCCAGTACCAGGGACAGGAATAATGAAAAACTGTTTTTT
clone_size: -; j_call: TRBJ2-2; v_call: TRBV28; d_call: -; cdr3_aa: CASSLPGAGELFF; cdr3_nt: TGTGCCAGCAGTTTACCGGGTGCCGGGGAGCTGTTTTTT
clone_size: -; j_call: TRBJ2-2; v_call: TRBV19; d_call: TRBD2; cdr3_aa: CASNVRLWGGANTGELFF; cdr3_nt: TGTGCCAGTAATGTCCGCCTCTGGGGGGGGGCGAACACCGGGGAGCTGTTTTTT
clone_size: -; j_call: TRBJ2-3; v_call: TRBV28; d_call: -; cdr3_aa: CASILPTDTQYF; cdr3_nt: TGTGCCAGCATCCTCCCGACAGATACGCAGTATTTT
clone_size: few; j_call: TRBJ1-5; v_call: TRBV5-5; d_call: -; cdr3_aa: CASSPRTGGGGNQPQHF; cdr3_nt: TGTGCCAGCAGCCCCCGGACGGGCGGGGGTGGCAATCAGCCCCAGCATTTT
clone_size: -; j_call: TRBJ2-2; v_call: TRBV5-1; d_call: TRBD1; cdr3_aa: CASSFGGDRGSGELFF; cdr3_nt: TGCGCCAGCAGCTTCGGTGGGGACAGGGGATCCGGGGAGCTGTTTTTT
clone_size: few; j_call: TRBJ2-3; v_call: TRBV7-2; d_call: TRBD2; cdr3_aa: CASSSGGLVGQIRTQYF; cdr3_nt: TGTGCCAGCAGCTCCGGGGGACTAGTGGGCCAAATCCGGACGCAGTATTTT
clone_size: few; j_call: TRBJ2-5; v_call: TRBV5-6; d_call: TRBD2; cdr3_aa: CASSSSGGVTETQYF; cdr3_nt: TGTGCCAGCAGCTCTAGCGGGGGCGTTACAGAGACCCAGTACTTC
clone_size: -; j_call: TRBJ2-7; v_call: TRBV2; d_call: TRBD1; cdr3_aa: CASWWSTGGGNEQYF; cdr3_nt: TGTGCCAGTTGGTGGTCGACAGGGGGCGGGAACGAGCAGTACTTC
clone_size: -; j_call: TRBJ2-1; v_call: TRBV30; d_call: TRBD2; cdr3_aa: CAWTYPGTRSIHNEQFF; cdr3_nt: TGTGCCTGGACCTACCCCGGGACTAGGAGTATCCACAATGAGCAGTTCTTC
clone_size: -; j_call: TRBJ2-5; v_call: TRBV7-2; d_call: -; cdr3_aa: CASSLGGGGRQETQYF; cdr3_nt: TGTGCCAGCAGCTTAGGAGGTGGTGGTCGTCAAGAGACCCAGTACTTC
clone_size: -; j_call: TRBJ2-7; v_call: TRBV28; d_call: TRBD1; cdr3_aa: CASSSPSRTGSYEQYF; cdr3_nt: TGTGCCAGCAGTTCCCCCTCCAGGACAGGTTCCTACGAGCAGTACTTC
clone_size: -; j_call: TRBJ1-4; v_call: TRBV5-1; d_call: -; cdr3_aa: CASSPTGREKLFF; cdr3_nt: TGCGCCAGCAGCCCCACGGGTAGGGAAAAACTGTTTTTT
clone_size: -; j_call: TRBJ2-7; v_call: TRBV4-1; d_call: TRBD1; cdr3_aa: CASSQDPPGGYEQYF; cdr3_nt: TGCGCCAGCAGCCAAGATCCCCCAGGGGGCTACGAGCAGTACTTC
clone_size: -; j_call: TRBJ1-1; v_call: TRBV7-8; d_call: TRBD1; cdr3_aa: CASSSDRDTEAFF; cdr3_nt: TGTGCCAGCAGCTCCGACAGGGACACTGAAGCTTTCTTT
clone_size: -; j_call: TRBJ2-3; v_call: TRBV11-2; d_call: -; cdr3_aa: CASSAGYTDTQYF; cdr3_nt: TGTGCCAGCAGCGCCGGTTACACAGATACGCAGTATTTT
clone_size: -; j_call: TRBJ2-7; v_call: TRBV18; d_call: -; cdr3_aa: CASSLAGVYEQYF; cdr3_nt: TGTGCCAGCTCACTGGCCGGAGTCTACGAGCAGTACTTC
clone_size: -; j_call: TRBJ2-5; v_call: TRBV11-2; d_call: -; cdr3_aa: CASSPQGGLLQETQYF; cdr3_nt: TGTGCCAGCAGCCCTCAGGGGGGACTCTTACAAGAGACCCAGTACTTC
clone_size: -; j_call: TRBJ2-3; v_call: TRBV5-1; d_call: TRBD2; cdr3_aa: CASSRREGPDTQYF; cdr3_nt: TGCGCCAGCTCTCGGCGGGAGGGCCCAGATACGCAGTATTTT
clone_size: once; j_call: TRBJ2-7; v_call: TRBV14; d_call: -; cdr3_aa: CASSQWGELYEQYF; cdr3_nt: TGTGCCAGCAGCCAGTGGGGGGAGCTCTACGAGCAGTACTTC